The 4 T cell receptor beta chains given below trace back to one sample, sequenced in a study of early T cells in non-severe SARS-CoV-2 infection. TCRdb passed the 5' RACE reads through MiXCR, listing each CDR3 protein once. The sample includes roughly 75,000 distinct CDR3 sequences, about 16% of them seen just once. Sequences were obtained from whole blood. Receptor source: an adult who was a healthcare worker with PCR-confirmed SARS-CoV-2 infection or an uninfected control (not recorded which).

J is TRBJ2-7 and V is TRBV20-1; D is possibly TRBD2 (6 bases). The V end was cut by 6 bases, the J end by 2 bases, with 14 bases between. Germline lookup yields CDR1 DFQATT and CDR2 SNEGSKA (reference sequence). The CDR3 is 13 residues long. CDR3 in DNA: TGCAGTGCCTGCGGGGACCCCGCCTACGAGCAGTACTTC. This translates into CSACGDPAYEQYF.

This clonotype was counted at least ten times. The V call is TRBV19, the J call TRBJ1-2; D is uncertain. Deletions cut 6 bases from V and 4 bases from J, with 15 bases between. Per the germline V gene, CDR1 is LNHDA and CDR2 is SQIVND (reference sequence). This CDR3 has 14 amino acids. CDR3 nucleotide sequence: TGTGCCAGTAGGACACAAGGAGACCTCTATGGCTACACCTTC. Its translation: CASRTQGDLYGYTF. Variable domain in full (rest from reference TRBV19 and TRBJ1-2): DGGITQSPKYLFRKEGQNVTLSCEQNLNHDAMYWYRQDPGQGLRLIYYSQIVNDFQKGDIAEGYSVSREKKESFPLTVTSAQKNPTAFYLCASRTQGDLYGYTFGSGTRLTVV.

The chain is built from TRBV28 and TRBJ1-4; 7 bases align to TRBD1. The ends lost 8 bases at V and 11 bases at J; junction bases unmatched: 11. The CDR3 has 13 amino acids. In germline, CDR1 is MDHEN, CDR2 SYDVKM. The CDR3 sequence is CASRGQVIGKLFF. CDR3 bases: TGTGCCAGCCGAGGACAGGTGATCGGGAAACTGTTTTTT.

There are a few counts of this clonotype. The V and J genes are TRBV24-1 and TRBJ2-1, with 8 bases that match TRBD2. V shed 2 bases, J shed 7 bases, and the junction held 9 bases outside the gene matches. The CDR3 is 16 residues long. Looked up from germline, CDR1 is KGHDR and CDR2 is SFDVKD. The CDR3 bases are TGTGCCACCAGTGATTCCCAAGCGGGGGCGGAGAATGAGCAGTTCTTC. It is translated as CATSDSQAGAENEQFF.